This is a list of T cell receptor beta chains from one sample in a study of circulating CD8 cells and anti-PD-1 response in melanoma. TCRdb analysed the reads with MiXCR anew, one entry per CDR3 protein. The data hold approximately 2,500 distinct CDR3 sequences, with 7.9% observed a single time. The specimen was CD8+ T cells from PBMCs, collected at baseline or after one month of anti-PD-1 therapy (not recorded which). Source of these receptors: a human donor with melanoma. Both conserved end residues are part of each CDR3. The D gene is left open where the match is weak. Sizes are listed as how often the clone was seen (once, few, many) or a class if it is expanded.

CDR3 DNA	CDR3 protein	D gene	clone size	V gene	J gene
TGCAGTGCGGCTCAGGGACAGGGGGACTACGAGCAGTACTTC	CSAAQGQGDYEQYF	TRBD1	large	TRBV20-1	TRBJ2-7
TGTGCCAGTAGTCCCACCGGAGGGTGGAACACTGAAGCTTTCTTT	CASSPTGGWNTEAFF	-	medium-sized	TRBV19	TRBJ1-1
TGTGCCAGCAGCCAGGAGACAGGGTCTACGACCCAGTACTTC	CASSQETGSTTQYF	TRBD1	few	TRBV5-6	TRBJ2-5
TGTGCCAGCACCCCGACAGGGACCCTGTCTGGGGCCAACGTCCTGACTTTC	CASTPTGTLSGANVLTF	TRBD1	medium-sized	TRBV28	TRBJ2-6
TGTGCCAGCACAACCGGGACAGCATACAATGAGCAGTTCTTC	CASTTGTAYNEQFF	TRBD1	medium-sized	TRBV19	TRBJ2-1
TGTGCCAGCAGCCATGGCAGCGAGCCTTATGGCTACACCTTC	CASSHGSEPYGYTF	-	large	TRBV14	TRBJ1-2
TGTGCCACCAGTGATTCTACTAGCGGGGCCGAGGGAAACATTCAGTACTTC	CATSDSTSGAEGNIQYF	TRBD2	medium-sized	TRBV24-1	TRBJ2-4
TGTGCCAGCCGCCAGGATACGCAGTATTTT	CASRQDTQYF	-	medium-sized	TRBV28	TRBJ2-3
TGTGCCAGCAGCCAAGAAAATGCCGGCAATCAGCCCCAGCATTTT	CASSQENAGNQPQHF	-	medium-sized	TRBV4-2	TRBJ1-5
TGTGCCAGTAGTATAGAGTCAGGGGGCCCCGAGCAGTTCTTC	CASSIESGGPEQFF	TRBD1	large	TRBV19	TRBJ2-1
TGTGCCAGCGTTGCGGCAGGCACCTACGAGCAGTACTTC	CASVAAGTYEQYF	-	medium-sized	TRBV2	TRBJ2-7
TGTGCCACCAGCAGAGTCCTAGCGGGGGCTCCCACTGAAGCTTTCTTT	CATSRVLAGAPTEAFF	-	medium-sized	TRBV15	TRBJ1-1
TGTGCCAGCAGACCTATACAGGGTAGTGAGCAGTTCTTC	CASRPIQGSEQFF	-	medium-sized	TRBV28	TRBJ2-1
TGTGCCAGCAGCACTACAGGGGGGTTCGATGAGCAGTTCTTC	CASSTTGGFDEQFF	TRBD1	medium-sized	TRBV9	TRBJ2-1
TGTGCCAGCAACCTGGGGATGGCAGAGACCCAGTACTTC	CASNLGMAETQYF	-	medium-sized	TRBV7-2	TRBJ2-5
TGTGCCAGCAGTTTTGTGCGATACGGATCGACAGATACGCAGTATTTT	CASSFVRYGSTDTQYF	-	medium-sized	TRBV27	TRBJ2-3
TGTGCCAGTAGTCTAGCGGGGGGGCGATACAATGAGCAGTTCTTC	CASSLAGGRYNEQFF	TRBD2	medium-sized	TRBV19	TRBJ2-1
TGTGCCAGCAGTTCCTCCCCCAACTATGGCTACACCTTC	CASSSSPNYGYTF	-	medium-sized	TRBV27	TRBJ1-2